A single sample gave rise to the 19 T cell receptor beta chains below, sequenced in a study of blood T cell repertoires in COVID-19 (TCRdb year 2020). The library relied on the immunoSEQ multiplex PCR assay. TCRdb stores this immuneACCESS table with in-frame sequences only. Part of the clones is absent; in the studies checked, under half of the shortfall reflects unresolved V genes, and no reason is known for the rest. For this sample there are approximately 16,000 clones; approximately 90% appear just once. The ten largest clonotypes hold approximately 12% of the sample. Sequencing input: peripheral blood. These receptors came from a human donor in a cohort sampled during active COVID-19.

The CDR3 reads CASSLSGGLSYEQYF. The CDR3 region has the DNA TGTGCCAGCAGTTTAAGCGGGGGGTTGTCCTACGAGCAGTACTTC. The chain uses TRBV28 and TRBJ2-7, with TRBD2 identical over 9 bases. Germline assignment: CDR1 MDHEN and CDR2 SYDVKM. There are 15 residues in the CDR3. The trim removed 2 bases at V and 1 base at J, leaving 3 bases unmatched.

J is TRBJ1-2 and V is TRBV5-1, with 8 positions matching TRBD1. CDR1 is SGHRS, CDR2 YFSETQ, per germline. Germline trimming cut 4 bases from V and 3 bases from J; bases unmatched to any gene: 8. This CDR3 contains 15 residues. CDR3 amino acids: CASSPGPGQDYGYTF. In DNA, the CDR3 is TGCGCCAGCAGCCCCGGACCGGGACAGGACTATGGCTACACCTTC.

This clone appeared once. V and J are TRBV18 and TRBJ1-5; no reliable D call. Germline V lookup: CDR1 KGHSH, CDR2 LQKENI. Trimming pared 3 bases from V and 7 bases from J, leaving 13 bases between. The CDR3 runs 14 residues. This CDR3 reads CASSPGRSGQPQHF. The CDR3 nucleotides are TGTGCCAGCTCACCCGGTCGTTCGGGACAGCCCCAGCATTTT.

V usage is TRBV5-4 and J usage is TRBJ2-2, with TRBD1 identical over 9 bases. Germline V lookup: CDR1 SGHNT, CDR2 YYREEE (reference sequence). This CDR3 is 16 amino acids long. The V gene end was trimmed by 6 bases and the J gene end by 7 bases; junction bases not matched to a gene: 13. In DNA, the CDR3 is TGTGCCAGCACCCCTAACCGGGACAGGGCGAACGGGGAGCTGTTTTTT. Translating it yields CASTPNRDRANGELFF.

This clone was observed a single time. The CDR3 is CASSPGFLDTQYF. As DNA, the CDR3 is TGTGCCAGCAGCCCAGGATTTTTAGATACGCAGTATTTT. The gene calls are TRBV9 and TRBJ2-3; D uncertain. V was cut by 4 bases and J by 5 bases, with 11 bases left in between. Looked up from germline, CDR1 is SGDLS and CDR2 is YYNGEE. CDR3 length equals 13 residues.

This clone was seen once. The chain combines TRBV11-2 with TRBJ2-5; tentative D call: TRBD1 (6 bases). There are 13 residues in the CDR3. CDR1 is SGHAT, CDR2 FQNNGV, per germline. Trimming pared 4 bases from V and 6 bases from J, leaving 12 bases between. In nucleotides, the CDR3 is TGTGCCAGCAGCTCGGGACATCCTAAGACCCAGTACTTC. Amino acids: CASSSGHPKTQYF.

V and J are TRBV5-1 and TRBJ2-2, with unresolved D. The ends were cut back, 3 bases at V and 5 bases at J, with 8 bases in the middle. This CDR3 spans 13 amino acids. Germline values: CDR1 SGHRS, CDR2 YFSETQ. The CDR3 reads CASSSAVTGELFF. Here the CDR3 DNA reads TGCGCCAGCAGCTCCGCAGTAACCGGGGAGCTGTTTTTT.

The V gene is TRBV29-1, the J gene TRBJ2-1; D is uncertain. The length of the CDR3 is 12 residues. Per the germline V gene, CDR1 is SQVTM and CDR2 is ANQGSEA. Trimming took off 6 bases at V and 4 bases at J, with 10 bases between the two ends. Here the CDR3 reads CSVTQVYNEQFF. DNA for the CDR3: TGCAGCGTCACGCAGGTTTACAATGAGCAGTTCTTC.

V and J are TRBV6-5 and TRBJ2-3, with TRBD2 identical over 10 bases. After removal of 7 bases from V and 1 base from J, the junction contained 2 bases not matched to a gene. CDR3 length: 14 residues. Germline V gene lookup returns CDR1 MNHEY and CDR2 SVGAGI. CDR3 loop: CASTLAGGTDTQYF. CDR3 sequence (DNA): TGTGCCAGCACCCTAGCGGGGGGCACAGATACGCAGTATTTT.

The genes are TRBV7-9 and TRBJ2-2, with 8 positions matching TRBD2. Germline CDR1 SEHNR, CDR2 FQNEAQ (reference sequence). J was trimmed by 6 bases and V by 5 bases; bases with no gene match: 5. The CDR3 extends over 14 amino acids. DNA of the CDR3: TGTGCCAGCAGCCCCCGCGGGGGGCCCGGGGAGCTGTTTTTT. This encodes CASSPRGGPGELFF.

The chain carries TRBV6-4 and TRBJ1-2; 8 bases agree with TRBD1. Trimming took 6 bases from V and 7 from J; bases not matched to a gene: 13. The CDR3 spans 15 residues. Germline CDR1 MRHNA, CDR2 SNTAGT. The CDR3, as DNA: TGTGCCAGCAGCATGACAGGGGCAGGGCCCTCTGGCTACACCTTC. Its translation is CASSMTGAGPSGYTF.

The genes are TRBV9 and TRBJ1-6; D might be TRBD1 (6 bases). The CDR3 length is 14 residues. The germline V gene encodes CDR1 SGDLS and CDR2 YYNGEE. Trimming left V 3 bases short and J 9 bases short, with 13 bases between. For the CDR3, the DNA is TGTGCCAGCAGCGCATCCGGGACATCTTCACCCCTCCACTTT. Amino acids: CASSASGTSSPLHF.

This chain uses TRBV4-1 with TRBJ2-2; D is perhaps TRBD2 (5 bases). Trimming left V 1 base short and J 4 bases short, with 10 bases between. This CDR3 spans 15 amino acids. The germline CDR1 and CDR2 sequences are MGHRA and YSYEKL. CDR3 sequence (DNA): TGCGCCAGCAGCCAAGTTGAGGGCGGCACCGGGGAGCTGTTTTTT. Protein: CASSQVEGGTGELFF.

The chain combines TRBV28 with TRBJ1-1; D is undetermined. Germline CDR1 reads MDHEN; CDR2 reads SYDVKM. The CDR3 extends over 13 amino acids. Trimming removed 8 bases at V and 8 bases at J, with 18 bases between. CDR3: CASLRTGVGEAFF. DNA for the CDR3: TGTGCCAGCCTACGAACTGGAGTCGGCGAAGCTTTCTTT.

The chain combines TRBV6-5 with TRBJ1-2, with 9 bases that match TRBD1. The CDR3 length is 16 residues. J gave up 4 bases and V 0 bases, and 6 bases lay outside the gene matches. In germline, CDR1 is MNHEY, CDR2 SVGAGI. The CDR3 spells CASSYSTGGAGYGYTF. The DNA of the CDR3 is TGTGCCAGCAGTTACTCTACAGGGGGCGCCGGCTATGGCTACACCTTC.

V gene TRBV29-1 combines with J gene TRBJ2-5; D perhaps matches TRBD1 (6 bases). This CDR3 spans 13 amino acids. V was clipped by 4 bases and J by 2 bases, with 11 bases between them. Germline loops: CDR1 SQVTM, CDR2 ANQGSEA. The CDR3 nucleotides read TGCAGCGTTGGCCGGACAGAACAAGAGACCCAGTACTTC. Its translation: CSVGRTEQETQYF.

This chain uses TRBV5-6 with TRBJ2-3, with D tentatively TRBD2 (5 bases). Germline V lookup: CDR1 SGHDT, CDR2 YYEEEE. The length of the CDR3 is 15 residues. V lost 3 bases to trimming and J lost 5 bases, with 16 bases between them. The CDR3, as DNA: TGTGCCAGCAGCTCTTCGGGGAGAGAGAGAGATACGCAGTATTTT. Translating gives CASSSSGRERDTQYF.

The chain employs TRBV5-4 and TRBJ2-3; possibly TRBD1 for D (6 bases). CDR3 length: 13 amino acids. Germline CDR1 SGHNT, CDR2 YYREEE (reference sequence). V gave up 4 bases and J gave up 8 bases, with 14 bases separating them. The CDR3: CASSPRTDFTQYF. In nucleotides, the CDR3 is TGTGCCAGCAGCCCGAGGACAGACTTTACGCAGTATTTT.

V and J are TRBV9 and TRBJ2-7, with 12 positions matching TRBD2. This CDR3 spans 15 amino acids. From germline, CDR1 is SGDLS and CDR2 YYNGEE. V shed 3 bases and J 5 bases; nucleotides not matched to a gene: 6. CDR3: CASSAGLAGSHEQYF. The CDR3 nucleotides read TGTGCCAGCAGCGCCGGACTAGCGGGGTCCCACGAGCAGTACTTC.